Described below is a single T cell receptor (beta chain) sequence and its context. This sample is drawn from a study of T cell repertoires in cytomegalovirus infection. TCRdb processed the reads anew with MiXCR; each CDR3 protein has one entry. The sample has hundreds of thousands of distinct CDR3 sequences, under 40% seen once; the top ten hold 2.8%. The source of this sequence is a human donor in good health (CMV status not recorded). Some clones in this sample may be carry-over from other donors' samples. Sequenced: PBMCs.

The CDR3, as DNA: TGCGCCAGCAGCCCTTTGGACAGCACCGGGGAGCTGTTTTTT. This translates into CASSPLDSTGELFF. This rearrangement joins TRBV4-1 to TRBJ2-2; TRBD1 is a possible D gene (6 bases). The CDR3 is 14 amino acids. Germline-derived CDR1 and CDR2 are MGHRA and YSYEKL. Trimming took 4 bases from V and 4 from J, leaving 10 bases between them.